This T cell receptor (beta chain) was captured in a study of cytomegalovirus exposure and HLA in healthy donors. CDR1 and CDR2 (germline): SGDLS, YYNGEE. The CDR3 sequence is 16 residues long. V was trimmed by 0 bases and J by 1 base, leaving 13 bases between them. PCR was performed using 60 Vbeta and 13 Jbeta primers. TCRdb's table, derived via immunoSEQ multiplex PCR, lists solely in-frame clones and lacks some. The data hold about 160,000 clones, with around 75% observed a single time. The source material was PBMCs. This chain joins TRBV9 and TRBJ2-5, with D perhaps matching TRBD1 (6 bases). The receptor's source is a female donor in good health and CMV-seronegative. The CDR3 loop is CASSVGQGRAQETQYF. CDR3 DNA sequence: TGTGCCAGCAGCGTAGGCCAGGGGAGAGCCCAAGAGACCCAGTACTTC. Supplemented by reference TRBV9 and TRBJ2-5, the full variable domain reads DSGVTQTPKHLITATGQRVTLRCSPRSGDLSVYWYQQSLDQGLQFLIQYYNGEERAKGNILERFSAQQFPDLHSELNLSSLELGDSALYFCASSVGQGRAQETQYFGPGTRLLVL.